This T cell receptor beta chain stems from a study of Ad26.COV2.S vaccination and SARS-CoV-2 variants. Study information: Of the COV1001 trial arms, the Ad26.COV2.S arm included the donor. Intramuscularly, Ad26.COV2.S was given either once or twice, 56 days apart. Study-level points and caveats: Post-vaccination breadth of spike-specific CD8+ and CD4+ T cell responses was reportedly substantial. Breadth measured for non-spike TCRs was similar across vaccine and placebo recipients.

The V end was cut by 1 base, the J end by 0 bases, with 3 bases between. Germline values: CDR1 SGHTA, CDR2 FQGTGA. The CDR3 covers 13 residues. With regard to this clone: The antigen is undetermined. This sample also contains other DNA sequences that code for the same CDR3.

As to treatment: roughly 19 received Ad26.COV2.S at low or high dose, single or two shots; 5 received placebo; per-sample allocation not given. Following the first vaccine or placebo injection, samples were taken on day 63. Using immunoSEQ multiplex PCR, the repertoire was profiled, and TCRdb retains in-frame clones only, with some absent. There are more than 300,000 clones in the sample; around 85% occur only once, and 2% to 2.5% lies in the top ten. This TCR was recovered from a person between 18 and 65 years old who received the Ad26.COV2.S COVID-19 vaccine or a placebo. The chain recombines TRBV7-3 with TRBJ1-1; D remains unclear. Here the sequenced sample was peripheral blood, taken in a trial of Ad26.COV2.S vaccine versus placebo. The chain's CDR3 is CASSLRMNTEAFF. CDR3 coding DNA: TGTGCCAGCAGCTTAAGAATGAACACTGAAGCTTTCTTT.